This T cell receptor beta chain originates from a study of CD8 T cells in ankylosing spondylitis. Study-wide results and limits: Earlier studies detected some motif variants in reactive arthritis synovial fluid and blood.

CDR1 is SQVTM, CDR2 ANQGSEA, per germline. The CDR3 runs 18 residues. V dropped 3 bases and J dropped 0; count of bases not matched to a gene: 13. Note on this clonotype: As yet, its antigen is unknown.

TCRdb analysed the 5' RACE reads with MiXCR anew, one entry per CDR3 protein. The sample carries hundreds of thousands of distinct CDR3 sequences, roughly 32% recorded once. Sequences were obtained from blood, either unsorted or a sorted T cell fraction (not recorded which). This sequence was found in a male donor with ankylosing spondylitis or in good health (not recorded which). The chain has TRBV29-1 and TRBJ2-4; 8 nucleotides agree with TRBD1. Written as DNA, the CDR3 is TGCAGCGTTGAGGCGAGACAAGGGGACAGGTTAGCCAAAAACATTCAGTACTTC. Protein: CSVEARQGDRLAKNIQYF.